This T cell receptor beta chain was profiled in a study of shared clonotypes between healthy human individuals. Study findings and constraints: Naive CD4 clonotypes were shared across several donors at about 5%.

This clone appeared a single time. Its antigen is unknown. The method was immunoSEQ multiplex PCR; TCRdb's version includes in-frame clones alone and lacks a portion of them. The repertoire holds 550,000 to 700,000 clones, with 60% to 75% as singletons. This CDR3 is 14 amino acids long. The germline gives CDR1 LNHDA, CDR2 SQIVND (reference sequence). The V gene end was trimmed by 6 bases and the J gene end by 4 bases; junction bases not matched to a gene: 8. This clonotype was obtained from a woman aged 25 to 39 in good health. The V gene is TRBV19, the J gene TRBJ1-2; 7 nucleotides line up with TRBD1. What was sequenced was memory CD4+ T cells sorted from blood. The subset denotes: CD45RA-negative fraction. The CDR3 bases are TGTGCCAGTAGAAGGCGACAGGGCGGCTATGGCTACACCTTC. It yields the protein CASRRRQGGYGYTF.